The 31 T cell receptor beta chains below come from one sample, sequenced in a study of cytotoxic CD8 clonotypes in ibrutinib-treated CLL. Using immunoSEQ multiplex PCR, the repertoire was profiled, and TCRdb retains in-frame clones only, with some absent. The table has approximately 74,000 clones, around 82% seen once. The sample here was PBMCs, taken at disease progression, from a patient treated with ibrutinib. The source of these receptors is a human donor with chronic lymphocytic leukemia.

This rearrangement joins TRBV29-1 to TRBJ2-6; possibly TRBD1 or TRBD2 for D (6 bases each). CDR1 and CDR2 from the germline V gene are SQVTM and ANQGSEA. V lost 4 bases to trimming and J lost 0 bases, with 13 bases between them. CDR3 size: 16 residues. DNA of the CDR3: TGCAGCGTTGGTTGGGGGGCCAGCTCTGGGGCCAACGTCCTGACTTTC. Amino acid sequence: CSVGWGASSGANVLTF.

The chain links TRBV19 to TRBJ2-7, with 9 bases identical to TRBD1. The CDR3 runs to 13 residues. Germline assignment: CDR1 LNHDA and CDR2 SQIVND (reference sequence). Trimming cost V 7 bases and J 5 bases; bases outside gene matches: 6. The CDR3 sequence: CASKGTGRHEQYF. CDR3 sequence (DNA): TGTGCCAGTAAAGGGACAGGGCGACACGAGCAGTACTTC.

The chain has TRBV9 and TRBJ2-7, with no clear D. The CDR3 totals 14 residues. Per germline, CDR1 SGDLS and CDR2 YYNGEE. Trimming pared 0 bases from V and 4 bases from J, leaving 11 bases between. In DNA form, the CDR3 reads TGTGCCAGCAGCGTAGGCCCCCCCAGTTACGAGCAGTACTTC. Its protein product is CASSVGPPSYEQYF.

This clone came up once. The genes are TRBV4-1 and TRBJ2-5; D is ambiguous. CDR1 is MGHRA, CDR2 YSYEKL, per germline. The CDR3 has 14 residues. The germline V and J ends were trimmed by 0 bases and 4 bases, with 9 bases remaining between them. The CDR3 loop is CASSQETKLETQYF. DNA for the CDR3: TGCGCCAGCAGCCAAGAAACGAAACTAGAGACCCAGTACTTC.

Concerning this clone itself: Its ends do not fully match the called genes, so a read error is possible. The V and J genes are TRBV19 and TRBJ1-5; TRBD1 is a possible D gene (6 bases). CDR1 LNHDA and CDR2 SQIVND come from the germline V gene (reference sequence). CDR3 length: 16 amino acids. This CDR3 is CASSTQPQGSDQPQHF. The CDR3 DNA is TGTGCCAGTAGTACACAACCACAGGGTAGCGATCAGCCCCAGCATTTT.

The chain uses TRBV10-3 and TRBJ2-5; perhaps D is TRBD1 or TRBD2 (5 bases each). The germline V gene has CDR1 ENHRY and CDR2 SYGVKD. Trimming removed 9 bases from V and 5 bases from J, with 13 bases in between. The CDR3 is 12 residues long. DNA for the CDR3: TGTGCCATTAGAGGGTCAGGGGAGACCCAGTACTTC. As protein: CAIRGSGETQYF.

This chain links TRBV30 with TRBJ2-2; TRBD2 might be the D (6 bases). CDR3 size: 13 residues. The germline V gene encodes CDR1 GTSNPN and CDR2 SVGIG (reference sequence). V dropped 3 bases and J dropped 5 bases, with 10 bases sitting between them. The chain's CDR3 is CAWRWSGTGELFF. The CDR3 DNA follows: TGTGCCTGGAGGTGGAGCGGGACCGGGGAGCTGTTTTTT. The full variable domain, with the rest looked up from reference TRBV30 and TRBJ2-2, is SQTIHQWPATLVQPVGSPLSLECTVEGTSNPNLYWYRQAAGRGLQLLFYSVGIGQISSEVPQNLSASRPQDRQFILSSKKLLLSDSGFYLCAWRWSGTGELFFGEGSRLTVL.

V and J are TRBV28 and TRBJ1-2, with TRBD1 matching over 9 bases. V shed 5 bases, J shed 8 bases, and the junction held 12 bases outside the gene matches. CDR3 length: 15 residues. Germline V lookup: CDR1 MDHEN, CDR2 SYDVKM. The CDR3 region has the DNA TGTGCCAGCAGTCCGGAACAGGGGGCAACGAGAGGCTACACCTTC. Its protein product is CASSPEQGATRGYTF.

The chain employs TRBV5-4 and TRBJ1-2, with a tentative D call TRBD1 (6 bases). The CDR3 extends over 15 amino acids. Germline V gene lookup returns CDR1 SGHNT and CDR2 YYREEE (reference sequence). With 10 bases removed from V and 4 bases from J, the gap between germline ends came to 23 bases. The CDR3 spells CAGHFVGGAGYGYTF. The CDR3 DNA follows: TGTGCCGGCCACTTTGTGGGGGGCGCGGGCTATGGCTACACCTTC.

This clone showed up just once. V gene TRBV29-1 combines with J gene TRBJ2-1; the D gene is possibly TRBD2 (6 bases). Germline V gene lookup returns CDR1 SQVTM and CDR2 ANQGSEA. This CDR3 region has 14 residues. V was shortened by 3 bases and J by 3 bases, with 12 bases between the two germline ends. CDR3 nucleotides: TGCAGCGTTGATGGGGGGACCCACTACAATGAGCAGTTCTTC. Translated, it gives CSVDGGTHYNEQFF.

V gene TRBV5-6 combines with J gene TRBJ1-2, with D possibly TRBD1 on 5 matching bases. Germline CDR1 and CDR2: SGHDT and YYEEEE. This CDR3 spans 16 amino acids. Between the trimmed V and J ends, which lost 3 bases and 4 bases, there was a span of 19 bases. Written as DNA, the CDR3 is TGTGCCAGCAGCTCCTTAAGACTGCAGGGAACCTATGGCTACACCTTC. Protein sequence: CASSSLRLQGTYGYTF.

The J gene is TRBJ1-4, the V gene TRBV5-1, with D possibly matching TRBD1 (5 bases). This CDR3 is 15 amino acids long. The V gene's germline CDR1 is SGHRS and CDR2 YFSETQ. Trimming removed 5 bases from V and 5 bases from J, with 16 bases in between. In DNA form, the CDR3 reads TGCGCCAGCAGAAGAGGGGCCCAGGCCAATGAAAAACTGTTTTTT. Protein sequence: CASRRGAQANEKLFF.

The chain uses TRBV5-1 and TRBJ2-2; 7 bases align to TRBD2. Germline-derived CDR1 and CDR2 are SGHRS and YFSETQ. This CDR3 region has 18 residues. The trim removed 4 bases at V and 0 bases at J, leaving 12 bases unmatched. The CDR3 region has the DNA TGCGCCAGCAGCCGAACACCCGCCCGGGGGGCGAACACCGGGGAGCTGTTTTTT. It codes for CASSRTPARGANTGELFF.

This clone was seen once. This chain links TRBV5-1 with TRBJ2-5; D gene uncertain. Looked up from germline, CDR1 is SGHRS and CDR2 is YFSETQ. Trimming removed 0 bases from V and 0 bases from J, with 6 bases in between. The CDR3 is 14 amino acids. The CDR3 protein is CASSLARYQETQYF. The DNA for the CDR3 is TGCGCCAGCAGCTTGGCTAGGTACCAAGAGACCCAGTACTTC.

CDR3 DNA sequence: TGCGCCAGCAGCTCGGTCAGGGGACAACGCCAAGAGACCCAGTACTTC. Translation: CASSSVRGQRQETQYF. J is TRBJ2-5 and V is TRBV5-1; the D gene is possibly TRBD1 (6 bases). Looked up from germline, CDR1 is SGHRS and CDR2 is YFSETQ. With 3 bases removed from V and 1 base from J, the gap between germline ends came to 16 bases. This CDR3 is 16 amino acids long.

This clone is a singleton in its sample. This rearrangement joins TRBV4-1 to TRBJ2-3; D not certain. Germline V gene sequence: CDR1 MGHRA, CDR2 YSYEKL. Trimming shortened V by 1 base and J by 2 bases, and 10 bases separated the two germline ends. This CDR3 is 15 amino acids long. The CDR3, as DNA: TGCGCCAGCAGCCAAGTTCGTCACATCACAGATACGCAGTATTTT. Encoded protein: CASSQVRHITDTQYF.

The genes are TRBV27 and TRBJ2-7; D gene ambiguous. Germline-derived CDR1 and CDR2 are MNHEY and SMNVEV (reference sequence). CDR3 length: 13 residues. Trimming left V 6 bases short and J 2 bases short, with 11 bases between. This chain's CDR3 is CASRPSGAYEQYF. In DNA, the CDR3 is TGTGCCAGCAGACCCAGTGGTGCCTACGAGCAGTACTTC.

This clone has a handful of counts. The rearrangement links TRBV2 to TRBJ2-7; TRBD1 or TRBD2 may be the D gene (5 bases each). Trimming took 0 bases from V and 5 from J, leaving 11 bases between them. This CDR3 is 14 amino acids long. Per the germline V gene, CDR1 is SNHLY and CDR2 is FYNNEI. The CDR3 DNA reads TGTGCCAGCAGTGAAGCGCTTAGGGGAGACGAGCAGTACTTC. Its protein product is CASSEALRGDEQYF.

The gene calls are TRBV7-2 and TRBJ2-5; D is ambiguous. The V and J ends lost 5 bases and 3 bases respectively, with 16 bases between them. The CDR3 covers 15 residues. Germline V gene sequence: CDR1 SGHTA, CDR2 FQGNSA. CDR3 region: CASSARPGAKETQYF. Here the CDR3 DNA reads TGTGCCAGCAGCGCCCGCCCCGGAGCTAAAGAGACCCAGTACTTC.

The V gene is TRBV18, the J gene TRBJ1-5, with no clear D. Germline V gene sequence: CDR1 KGHSH, CDR2 LQKENI. Deletions cut 0 bases from V and 3 bases from J, with 9 bases between. CDR3 size: 15 residues. In nucleotides, the CDR3 is TGTGCCAGCTCACCACCGAACAGTCCCAATCAGCCCCAGCATTTT. Translated: CASSPPNSPNQPQHF.

This chain connects TRBV30 to TRBJ1-3; D not resolved. Germline assignment: CDR1 GTSNPN and CDR2 SVGIG (reference sequence). The CDR3 sequence is 13 residues long. V lost 0 bases and J lost 4, with 7 bases in between. CDR3: CAWSVSGGNTIYF. The CDR3 nucleotides are TGTGCCTGGAGTGTTAGCGGGGGAAACACCATATATTTT.

The chain is built from TRBV7-2 and TRBJ2-1; unclear D gene. The CDR3 loop spans 14 amino acids. Trimming stripped 0 bases from V and 5 bases from J, with 8 bases between. CDR1 is SGHTA, CDR2 FQGNSA, per germline. The DNA of the CDR3 is TGTGCCAGCAGCTTAGCTGTAAGGGACAATGAGCAGTTCTTC. It is translated as CASSLAVRDNEQFF.

CDR3 coding DNA: TGTGCCAGCAGCTTGGAGATTCTTACCGGGGAGCTGTTTTTT. Its translation is CASSLEILTGELFF. The chain employs TRBV7-6 and TRBJ2-2; unclear D gene. V dropped 3 bases and J dropped 5 bases, with 10 bases sitting between them. There are 14 residues in the CDR3. The germline CDR1 and CDR2 sequences are SGHVS and FNYEAQ.

This chain connects TRBV28 to TRBJ1-2; 10 bases align to TRBD1. V lost 3 bases, J lost 7 bases, and 8 bases stayed unmatched. The CDR3 is 15 residues long. Looked up from germline, CDR1 is MDHEN and CDR2 is SYDVKM. This CDR3 reads CASSLRTGGIFGYTF. In nucleotides, the CDR3 is TGTGCCAGCAGTTTGAGGACAGGGGGGATCTTTGGCTACACCTTC.

V gene TRBV6-1 combines with J gene TRBJ1-1; 8 nucleotides match TRBD1. Trimming cost V 2 bases and J 1 base; bases outside gene matches: 3. The CDR3 runs 15 residues. Germline V gene lookup returns CDR1 MNHNS and CDR2 SASEGT. CDR3 bases: TGTGCCAGCAGTGAAAGGACAGGGTGGAACACTGAAGCTTTCTTT. It is translated as CASSERTGWNTEAFF.

This clone appeared a few times. This sequence joins TRBV19 and TRBJ1-1, with D unclear. The CDR3 runs 13 residues. V lost 4 bases and J lost 1, with 7 bases in between. The germline gives CDR1 LNHDA, CDR2 SQIVND (reference sequence). The CDR3 sequence: CASSRQPNTEAFF. As DNA, the CDR3 is TGTGCCAGTAGTAGACAACCGAACACTGAAGCTTTCTTT.

This rearrangement joins TRBV20-1 to TRBJ2-1; no clear D. V dropped 6 bases and J dropped 9 bases, with 9 bases sitting between them. Germline CDR1 reads DFQATT; CDR2 reads SNEGSKA (reference sequence). This CDR3 region has 10 residues. CDR3 bases: TGCAGTGCAAGACTCATTGAGCAGTTCTTC. The encoded protein is CSARLIEQFF.

This CDR3 reads CASSRRTGTGAYGYTF. CDR3 DNA: TGTGCCAGCAGCCGAAGGACCGGGACAGGGGCCTATGGCTACACCTTC. V and J are TRBV13 and TRBJ1-2, with 10 bases that match TRBD1. From germline, CDR1 is PRHDT and CDR2 FYEKMQ (reference sequence). This CDR3 is 16 amino acids long. V lost 5 bases, J lost 4 bases, and 10 bases stayed unmatched.

The chain has TRBV28 and TRBJ1-4; 7 bases are shared with TRBD1. The CDR3 sequence is 15 residues long. Unmatched junction bases numbered 9, after V lost 4 bases and J lost 7 bases. Germline values: CDR1 MDHEN, CDR2 SYDVKM. In DNA, the CDR3 is TGTGCCAGCAGTTCCCCGACAGGGTGGAGTGAAAAACTGTTTTTT. Protein: CASSSPTGWSEKLFF.

The chain joins TRBV9 to TRBJ1-5; D gene unclear. V shed 0 bases and J shed 1 base, with 5 bases lying between them. CDR3 length: 14 amino acids. The germline V gene has CDR1 SGDLS and CDR2 YYNGEE. DNA for the CDR3: TGTGCCAGCAGCGTAGGGGGAAGCAATCAGCCCCAGCATTTT. It specifies CASSVGGSNQPQHF.

In its sample, this clone was seen a few times. The rearrangement links TRBV7-2 to TRBJ1-2; D is ambiguous. Trimming stripped 5 bases from V and 3 bases from J, with 10 bases between. Germline values: CDR1 SGHTA, CDR2 FQGNSA. The CDR3 has 13 residues. CDR3 sequence reads: CASSKDGDYGYTF. The CDR3 DNA reads TGTGCCAGCAGCAAAGACGGAGACTATGGCTACACCTTC.